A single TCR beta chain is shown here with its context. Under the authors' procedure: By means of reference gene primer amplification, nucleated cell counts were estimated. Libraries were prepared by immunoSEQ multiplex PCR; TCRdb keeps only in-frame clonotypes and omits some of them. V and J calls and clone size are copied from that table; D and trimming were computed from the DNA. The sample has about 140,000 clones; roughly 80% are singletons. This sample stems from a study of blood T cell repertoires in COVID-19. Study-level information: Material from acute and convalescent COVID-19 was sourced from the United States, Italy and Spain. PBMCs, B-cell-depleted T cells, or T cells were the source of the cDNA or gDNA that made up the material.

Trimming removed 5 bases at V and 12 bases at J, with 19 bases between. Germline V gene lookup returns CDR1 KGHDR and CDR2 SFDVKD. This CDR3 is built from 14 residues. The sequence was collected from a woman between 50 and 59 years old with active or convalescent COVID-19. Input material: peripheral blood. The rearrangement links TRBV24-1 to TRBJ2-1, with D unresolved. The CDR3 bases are TGTGCCACCAGTGCGGGTCGAGGATTCTACGGGCAGTTCTTC. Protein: CATSAGRGFYGQFF.